This TCR beta chain was obtained from a study of T cell responses to AZD1222 COVID-19 vaccine. Regarding the study as a whole: Donors were chiefly white British, with a greater number of females, and clonal diversity was perhaps underestimated.

TCRdb's copy holds only in-frame clones and misses some; the assay was immunoSEQ multiplex PCR. The sample shows roughly 260,000 clones, roughly 93% of them seen only once. Trimming removed 5 bases from V and 3 bases from J; junction bases left unmatched: 14. Per the germline V gene, CDR1 is MNHEY and CDR2 is SVGEGT. The CDR3 covers 17 residues. A word on this clone: What it recognizes is unknown.

This chain links TRBV6-2 or TRBV6-3 with TRBJ2-7; 9 bases line up with TRBD2. The TCR originated in an adult in good health. The sample consisted of peripheral blood, taken on day 0 of AZD1222 vaccination. In DNA form, the CDR3 reads TGTGCCAGCAGTGGGGACTTGCGGGAGGGCGGCGTCTACGAGCAGTACTTC. Protein product: CASSGDLREGGVYEQYF.